This T cell receptor beta chain was found in a study of CD8 T cells in ankylosing spondylitis. The study, taken as a whole, reports: Relatively scarce in peripheral blood, disease-linked clones were CD8+.

Quantitative molecular-barcoded 5'-RACE generated the TCR beta libraries. TCRdb processed the 5' RACE reads anew with MiXCR; each CDR3 protein has one entry. This table holds under 250,000 distinct CDR3 sequences, roughly 32% found once. This CDR3 spans 14 amino acids. The germline V and J ends were trimmed by 7 bases and 2 bases, with 12 bases remaining between them. This clonotype was picked up a small number of times. Its antigen is not known. The sequenced sample consisted of blood, either unsorted or a sorted T cell fraction (not recorded which). The TCR originated in a male donor with ankylosing spondylitis or in good health (not recorded which). The rearrangement uses TRBV12-3 or TRBV12-4 and TRBJ1-3; tentative D call: TRBD1 (6 bases). The CDR3 loop reads CASIVQGTGNTIYF. CDR3 in DNA: TGTGCCAGCATCGTACAGGGTACTGGAAACACCATATATTTT.